This T cell receptor beta chain was recovered during a study of cytomegalovirus exposure and HLA in healthy donors. The PCR employed 60 Vbeta primers together with 13 Jbeta primers. Assay used: immunoSEQ multiplex PCR; TCRdb lists only in-frame clones, some missing. The data contain about 160,000 clones, around 84% of them seen just once; the ten biggest clones take up around 6%. This clone was recorded once. The CDR3 is 17 amino acids. Trimming stripped 4 bases from V and 4 bases from J, with 22 bases between. The rearrangement joins TRBV23-1 to TRBJ1-2; D gene unclear. TRBV23-1 is an ORF for which the function is uncertain. The sample taken for sequencing was PBMCs. The TCR was taken from a man in his forties or fifties in good health and CMV-seropositive. CDR3 sequence reads: CASSRVEGGPVPYGYTF. The CDR3 DNA follows: TGCGCCAGCAGTCGGGTGGAGGGAGGGCCTGTACCCTATGGCTACACCTTC.